Each of the 27 T cell receptor beta chains below was sequenced from the same sample in a study of cytomegalovirus exposure and HLA in healthy donors. The primer mix had 60 Vbeta and 13 Jbeta primers. Clones were read by immunoSEQ multiplex PCR, and TCRdb kept only the in-frame ones, dropping some. This table holds some 76,000 clones, about 66% found once. Sequencing was carried out using PBMCs. These receptors came from a man in his sixties in good health and CMV-seropositive.

This clone was counted a single time. The chain combines TRBV28 with TRBJ2-7; the match to TRBD1 covers 9 bases. Germline CDR1 and CDR2: MDHEN and SYDVKM. The CDR3 covers 15 residues. The V gene end was trimmed by 3 bases and the J gene end by 2 bases; junction bases not matched to a gene: 5. DNA of the CDR3: TGTGCCAGCAGTTTTGGGACAGGGCGCGCCTACGAGCAGTACTTC. This gives the protein CASSFGTGRAYEQYF. The entire variable domain, with the rest obtained from reference TRBV28 and TRBJ2-7, is as follows: DVKVTQSSRYLVKRTGEKVFLECVQDMDHENMFWYRQDPGLGLRLIYFSYDVKMKEKGDIPEGYSVSREKKERFSLILESASTNQTSMYLCASSFGTGRAYEQYFGPGTRLTVT.

This clone turned up a few times. The gene calls are TRBV27 and TRBJ2-3; tentatively, D is TRBD1 (6 bases). The V and J ends lost 8 bases and 0 bases respectively, with 15 bases between them. The germline V gene encodes CDR1 MNHEY and CDR2 SMNVEV (reference sequence). This CDR3 comprises 15 residues. The CDR3 protein is CASATGTLSTDTQYF. The DNA for the CDR3 is TGTGCCAGCGCCACCGGGACACTTAGCACAGATACGCAGTATTTT.

V is TRBV25-1 and J is TRBJ1-1; 8 bases are shared with TRBD1. V shed 6 bases, J shed 8 bases, and the junction held 8 bases outside the gene matches. Germline values: CDR1 MGHDK, CDR2 SYGVNS. The CDR3 spans 13 residues. The CDR3, as DNA: TGTGCCAGCAGCCCCACGGGACAGGTGGAAGCTTTCTTT. It is translated as CASSPTGQVEAFF.

The chain links TRBV28 to TRBJ1-3; TRBD1 aligns across 8 bases. The CDR3 is 12 residues long. Germline CDR1 MDHEN, CDR2 SYDVKM. The V segment lost 8 bases and the J segment 5 bases; nucleotides outside the gene matches: 2. CDR3 region: CASGTGRNTIYF. The CDR3 nucleotides are TGTGCCAGCGGGACAGGCAGAAACACCATATATTTT.

This clone has just one count. The genes are TRBV28 and TRBJ1-5; 11 bases align to TRBD1. The CDR3 length is 14 residues. Germline V gene data show CDR1 as MDHEN and CDR2 as SYDVKM. V dropped 6 bases and J dropped 5; count of bases not matched to a gene: 3. The CDR3 loop reads CASSSGQGDQPQHF. The CDR3 bases are TGTGCCAGCAGCTCGGGACAGGGGGATCAGCCCCAGCATTTT. The full variable domain, its missing parts supplied by reference TRBV28 and TRBJ1-5, is DVKVTQSSRYLVKRTGEKVFLECVQDMDHENMFWYRQDPGLGLRLIYFSYDVKMKEKGDIPEGYSVSREKKERFSLILESASTNQTSMYLCASSSGQGDQPQHFGDGTRLSIL.

This clone showed up just a few times. Here the CDR3 reads CASSPGTGGDEKLFF. Here the CDR3 DNA reads TGTGCCAGCAGTCCCGGGACAGGAGGGGATGAAAAACTGTTTTTT. V and J are TRBV6-5 and TRBJ1-4; 8 bases line up with TRBD1. CDR1 is MNHEY and CDR2 is SVGAGI in the germline V gene. Trimming removed 5 bases from V and 6 bases from J; junction bases left unmatched: 8. The CDR3 runs 15 residues.

Written as DNA, the CDR3 is TGTGCCAGCAGCTTAGGCAGATATAGCAATCAGCCCCAGCATTTT. Its translation is CASSLGRYSNQPQHF. V and J are TRBV7-2 and TRBJ1-5; D gene ambiguous. The CDR3 runs to 15 residues. Per germline, CDR1 SGHTA and CDR2 FQGNSA. V was shortened by 1 base and J by 0 bases, with 7 bases between the two germline ends. Complete variable domain (other parts from reference TRBV7-2 and TRBJ1-5): GAGVSQSPSNKVTEKGKDVELRCDPISGHTALYWYRQSLGQGLEFLIYFQGNSAPDKSGLPSDRFSAERTGGSVSTLTIQRTQQEDSAVYLCASSLGRYSNQPQHFGDGTRLSIL.

The chain is built from TRBV27 and TRBJ1-5; D unresolved. V lost 3 bases to trimming and J lost 0 bases, with 9 bases between them. The length of the CDR3 is 15 residues. Germline values: CDR1 MNHEY, CDR2 SMNVEV (reference sequence). The CDR3 spells CASSFAVNSNQPQHF. In DNA, the CDR3 is TGTGCCAGCAGTTTTGCAGTTAATAGCAATCAGCCCCAGCATTTT.

The table lists this clone with a few counts. The genes are TRBV5-4 and TRBJ2-1, with 11 bases that match TRBD2. CDR1 SGHNT and CDR2 YYREEE come from the germline V gene (reference sequence). The CDR3 has 15 amino acids. The V segment lost 1 base and the J segment 7 bases; nucleotides outside the gene matches: 4. Here the CDR3 DNA reads TGTGCCAGCAGCTTGAAACTAGCGGGAGTGAATGAGCAGTTCTTC. Amino acid sequence: CASSLKLAGVNEQFF.

This chain links TRBV7-9 with TRBJ1-2, with a tentative D call TRBD1 (6 bases). The V gene's germline CDR1 is SEHNR and CDR2 FQNEAQ (reference sequence). Trimming stripped 0 bases from V and 2 bases from J, with 10 bases between. This CDR3 is 15 amino acids long. The CDR3 nucleotides read TGTGCCAGCAGCTTAGCCCTGACAGGAAACTATGGCTACACCTTC. Its protein product is CASSLALTGNYGYTF.

This clone turned up a few times. The chain uses TRBV6-5 and TRBJ2-2; 8 bases are shared with TRBD2. This CDR3 region has 13 residues. Looked up from germline, CDR1 is MNHEY and CDR2 is SVGAGI. The V gene end was trimmed by 6 bases and the J gene end by 7 bases; junction bases not matched to a gene: 4. CDR3 residues: CASSGGAGGELFF. For the CDR3, the DNA is TGTGCCAGCAGCGGGGGGGCAGGCGGGGAGCTGTTTTTT.

The V call is TRBV9, the J call TRBJ2-3, with 7 bases identical to TRBD2. V was pared by 0 bases and J by 0 bases, with 4 bases of the junction left unmatched. The length of the CDR3 is 16 residues. Per germline, CDR1 SGDLS and CDR2 YYNGEE. The CDR3 protein is CASSVAPLASTDTQYF. CDR3 bases: TGTGCCAGCAGCGTAGCTCCACTAGCGAGCACAGATACGCAGTATTTT.

The gene calls are TRBV29-1 and TRBJ2-7; 7 bases are shared with TRBD1. The CDR3 has 14 residues. After removal of 1 base from V and 4 bases from J, the junction contained 7 bases not matched to a gene. The germline V gene has CDR1 SQVTM and CDR2 ANQGSEA. CDR3 coding DNA: TGCAGCGTTGAAGGGACAGGAAGAGAGTACGAGCAGTACTTC. Protein sequence: CSVEGTGREYEQYF.

The sample holds a few counts of this clone. V usage is TRBV5-1 and J usage is TRBJ2-5; D possibly corresponds to TRBD1 (6 bases). V dropped 0 bases and J dropped 2 bases, with 14 bases sitting between them. The CDR3 is 16 residues long. CDR1 is SGHRS and CDR2 is YFSETQ in the germline V gene. For the CDR3, the DNA is TGCGCCAGCAGCTTGGACGATCAGGGGTTGCAAGAGACCCAGTACTTC. This gives the protein CASSLDDQGLQETQYF.

The count of this clone is one. The chain recombines TRBV28 with TRBJ1-1, with unresolved D. Trimming removed 3 bases from V and 11 bases from J, with 13 bases in between. Per the germline V gene, CDR1 is MDHEN and CDR2 is SYDVKM. The CDR3 is 12 amino acids. CDR3 sequence (DNA): TGTGCCAGCAGTTTTGTTGCGAACGGGGCTTTCTTT. It encodes CASSFVANGAFF.

The rearrangement joins TRBV15 to TRBJ2-3; TRBD2 agrees at 16 bases. V trimming: 3 bases; J trimming: 4 bases; junction bases outside the gene matches: 1. In germline, CDR1 is LNHNV, CDR2 YYDKDF (reference sequence). CDR3 length: 16 amino acids. The CDR3 spells CATSRGLAGGADTQYF. In DNA form, the CDR3 reads TGTGCCACCAGCAGGGGACTAGCGGGGGGGGCAGATACGCAGTATTTT.

The chain joins TRBV9 to TRBJ1-5; D may be TRBD1 (6 bases). Germline V gene lookup returns CDR1 SGDLS and CDR2 YYNGEE. V lost 0 bases and J 4 bases, leaving 8 bases between the germline ends. The CDR3 runs 14 residues. CDR3 amino acids: CASSVGTVNQPQHF. The CDR3 DNA sequence: TGTGCCAGCAGCGTAGGGACAGTTAATCAGCCCCAGCATTTT.

The chain has TRBV7-3 and TRBJ2-3; 10 bases agree with TRBD2. The CDR3 contains 14 residues. CDR1 is SGHTA and CDR2 is FQGTGA in the germline V gene. Losses at the gene ends were 3 bases for V and 12 bases for J; bases not matched to a gene: 9. The CDR3, as DNA: TGTGCCAGCAGCTTGGGCGCGACTAGCGGGTTACAGTATTTT. Its translation is CASSLGATSGLQYF.

The V call is TRBV5-1, the J call TRBJ2-7; TRBD1 aligns across 10 bases. The length of the CDR3 is 14 residues. Per the germline V gene, CDR1 is SGHRS and CDR2 is YFSETQ. Unmatched junction bases numbered 3, after V lost 1 base and J lost 5 bases. The CDR3 region is CASSLWGQGNEQYF. The CDR3 nucleotides read TGCGCCAGCAGCTTGTGGGGACAGGGGAACGAGCAGTACTTC.

This clone was picked up a small number of times. The chain has TRBV5-8 and TRBJ2-7; D gene ambiguous. The CDR3 is made up of 13 amino acids. Looked up from germline, CDR1 is SGHTS and CDR2 is YDEGEE. Deletions cut 3 bases from V and 4 bases from J, with 11 bases between. The DNA for the CDR3 is TGTGCCAGCAGCTCGATAGACGGGTACGAGCAGTACTTC. It encodes CASSSIDGYEQYF.

The rearrangement joins TRBV27 to TRBJ2-1; TRBD2 matches 7 bases. Per germline, CDR1 MNHEY and CDR2 SMNVEV (reference sequence). CDR3 length: 19 amino acids. V lost 4 bases, J lost 10 bases, and 25 bases stayed unmatched. Here the CDR3 reads CASSSQLASEKRRAWEQFF. CDR3 sequence (DNA): TGTGCCAGCAGTTCACAACTAGCGTCCGAGAAAAGGAGGGCGTGGGAGCAGTTCTTC.

The chain couples TRBV2 to TRBJ2-7; 9 positions match TRBD1. CDR3 length: 12 residues. The J segment lost 5 bases and the V segment lost 11 bases, leaving 7 bases of the junction unmatched. Germline-derived CDR1 and CDR2 are SNHLY and FYNNEI. DNA of the CDR3: TGTGCCTACGGGGACAGGGCCAACGAGCAGTACTTC. Translated: CAYGDRANEQYF.

The V and J genes are TRBV27 and TRBJ1-1, with a weak D call TRBD1 (6 bases). The CDR3 contains 13 residues. In germline, CDR1 is MNHEY, CDR2 SMNVEV (reference sequence). Trimming removed 5 bases at V and 1 base at J, with 8 bases between. The CDR3 bases are TGTGCCAGCAGTATGGGGGCGAACACTGAAGCTTTCTTT. It translates to CASSMGANTEAFF.

Within the sample, this clone is medium-sized (0.01 to 0.1%). The chain carries TRBV27 and TRBJ1-2, with a tentative D call TRBD1 (5 bases). Germline-derived CDR1 and CDR2 are MNHEY and SMNVEV (reference sequence). The CDR3 extends over 13 amino acids. The V end was cut by 3 bases, the J end by 9 bases, with 14 bases between. The CDR3 spells CASSFRDGSSYTF. The CDR3 DNA sequence: TGTGCCAGCAGTTTCCGGGACGGGAGTAGCTACACCTTC.

This rearrangement joins TRBV7-2 to TRBJ2-2, with TRBD2 matching 14 bases. The CDR3 covers 19 residues. Germline-derived CDR1 and CDR2 are SGHTA and FQGNSA. V trimming: 2 bases; J trimming: 4 bases; junction bases outside the gene matches: 9. This CDR3 is CASSLMGLAGAGGTGELFF. Written as DNA, the CDR3 is TGTGCCAGCAGCTTAATGGGACTAGCGGGGGCGGGAGGCACCGGGGAGCTGTTTTTT.

A few counts support this clone. The CDR3 is CASSLVVALTEAFF. The CDR3 DNA follows: TGTGCCAGCAGCTTAGTAGTTGCGCTAACTGAAGCTTTCTTT. The rearrangement joins TRBV11-2 to TRBJ1-1; D is undetermined. The CDR3 has 14 amino acids. V lost 1 base, J lost 5 bases, and 11 bases lay in between. CDR1 is SGHAT and CDR2 is FQNNGV in the germline V gene.

This clone has more than one count but fewer than ten. The chain uses TRBV28 and TRBJ1-2, with 7 bases fitting TRBD1. V trimming: 3 bases; J trimming: 6 bases; junction bases outside the gene matches: 13. The CDR3 is 16 amino acids. The V gene's germline CDR1 is MDHEN and CDR2 SYDVKM. The CDR3 bases are TGTGCCAGCAGTTTCCCCATCACGGACAGGTTCGATGGCTACACCTTC. Its translation: CASSFPITDRFDGYTF.